This passage covers 3 T cell receptor beta chains from one sample sequenced in a study of cytomegalovirus exposure and HLA in healthy donors. PCR employed 60 Vbeta and 13 Jbeta primers. Profiling relied on immunoSEQ multiplex PCR, and the TCRdb table lists in-frame clones only, not all of them. The sample records about 130,000 clones, approximately 78% being singletons. Sequenced input: PBMCs. Receptors were obtained from a middle-aged woman in good health and CMV-seropositive.

The chain employs TRBV4-1 and TRBJ2-7, with D perhaps matching TRBD2 (6 bases). The CDR3 is made up of 13 amino acids. V gave up 4 bases and J gave up 0 bases, with 7 bases separating them. CDR1 is MGHRA, CDR2 YSYEKL, per germline. The CDR3 nucleotides are TGCGCCAGCAGCCCCGGGAGCTCCTACGAGCAGTACTTC. It yields the protein CASSPGSSYEQYF.

This chain joins TRBV7-8 and TRBJ2-1, with 13 bases aligning to TRBD2. V gave up 5 bases and J gave up 3 bases; unmatched junction bases: 10. CDR3 length: 18 residues. Germline loops: CDR1 SGHVS, CDR2 FQNEAQ. CDR3 residues: CASSEGLAGSANYNEQFF. In DNA form, the CDR3 reads TGTGCCAGCAGCGAGGGACTAGCGGGGAGCGCAAACTACAATGAGCAGTTCTTC.

The chain combines TRBV19 with TRBJ2-1; possible D gene TRBD2, 6 bases. Germline CDR1 and CDR2: LNHDA and SQIVND (reference sequence). Trimming took 4 bases from V and 0 from J, leaving 13 bases between them. CDR3 length equals 16 residues. CDR3 region: CASSTGVLLSYNEQFF. The DNA of the CDR3 is TGTGCCAGTAGTACGGGAGTCCTTCTCTCCTACAATGAGCAGTTCTTC.